This T cell receptor beta chain was captured in a study of cytomegalovirus exposure and HLA in healthy donors. Both 60 Vbeta primers and 13 Jbeta primers went into the PCR. Sequenced by immunoSEQ multiplex PCR; TCRdb stores in-frame clones only, minus some. This sample's table has just over 200,000 clones. The V gene end was trimmed by 6 bases and the J gene end by 4 bases; junction bases not matched to a gene: 12. Germline V gene lookup returns CDR1 MNHEY and CDR2 SMNVEV (reference sequence). This CDR3 contains 15 residues. The sequence derives from a girl aged 2 to 9 in good health and CMV-seropositive. The sample consisted of PBMCs. The gene calls are TRBV27 and TRBJ2-7; 7 positions match TRBD1. In DNA form, the CDR3 reads TGTGCCAGCAGCAAAACTTGGGACAGTTGGTACGAGCAGTACTTC. Translation: CASSKTWDSWYEQYF.